The clone carrying this T cell receptor beta chain was counted only a few times. Its antigen is unidentified. Cells designated naive CD8 were CD45RO-negative and were positively selected for CCR7, with terminally differentiated effector memory CD45RA+ cells excluded. TCRdb's copy holds only in-frame clones and misses some; the assay was immunoSEQ multiplex PCR. The sample lists approximately 590,000 clones; nearly 97% were seen once. The CDR3 contains 16 residues. The ends were cut back, 6 bases at V and 5 bases at J, with 23 bases in the middle. Germline V CDR1 and CDR2: SGHRS, YFSETQ. The data stem from a study of shared clonotypes between healthy human individuals. Study outcomes and limitations: Represented diversity (both genetic and exposure-history) was limited by the small number of donors. Shared clonotypes: roughly 4.5% naive CD4, around 3.5% naive CD8, about 2.4% memory CD4, 0.4% memory CD8. All-four-donor shared clonotypes had higher generation probabilities than non-shared clonotypes did.

This TCR was sampled from a woman aged 30 to 39 in good health. The chain recombines TRBV5-1 with TRBJ1-1, with a possible D match to TRBD1 (5 bases). Sequencing was carried out using naive CD8+ T cells sorted from blood. CDR3 in amino acids: CASTLGFGGKGTEAFF. The CDR3, as DNA: TGCGCCAGCACCCTTGGATTCGGGGGGAAAGGGACTGAAGCTTTCTTT.